This T cell receptor beta chain derives from a study of T cells in Graves' hyperthyroidism and ophthalmopathy. On the study more broadly: It was at initial diagnosis, before any treatment, that peripheral blood was collected. Regarding the study as a whole: Ophthalmopathy was told apart from stable hyperthyroidism by a 13 V-J model.

Germline CDR1 is SGHAT and CDR2 is FQNNGV. Deletions cut 4 bases from V and 0 bases from J, with 11 bases between. The CDR3 covers 15 residues. There were TCR beta CDR3 regions amplified from RNA transcripts. The primer set for the first-round RT-PCR of the TCR CDR3 was HTBI. Each CDR3 protein is one row after TCRdb ran MiXCR on the multiplex PCR reads. The sample includes around 540,000 distinct CDR3 sequences, around 15% of them seen just once. A word on this clonotype: Its specificity is not known.

The sequencing input was blood. The receptor comes from a woman in her thirties with Graves' ophthalmopathy. The V and J genes are TRBV11-2 and TRBJ2-3; tentative D call: TRBD2 (6 bases). CDR3 coding DNA: TGTGCCAGCAGCTGGGCGGGGATAAGCACAGATACGCAGTATTTT. Translation gives CASSWAGISTDTQYF.